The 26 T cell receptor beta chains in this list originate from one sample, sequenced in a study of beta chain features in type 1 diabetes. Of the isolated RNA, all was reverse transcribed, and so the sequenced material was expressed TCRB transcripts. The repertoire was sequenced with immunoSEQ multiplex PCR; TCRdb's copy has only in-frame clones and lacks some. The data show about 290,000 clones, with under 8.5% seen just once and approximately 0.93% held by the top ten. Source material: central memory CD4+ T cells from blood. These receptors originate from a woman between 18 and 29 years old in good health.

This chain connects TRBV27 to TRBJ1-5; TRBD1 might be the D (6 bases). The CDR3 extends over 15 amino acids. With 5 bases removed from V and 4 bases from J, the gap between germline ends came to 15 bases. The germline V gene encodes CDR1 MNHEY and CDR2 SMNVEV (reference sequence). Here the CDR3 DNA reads TGTGCCAGCAGTGAACGACAGAGGGGGAATCAGCCCCAGCATTTT. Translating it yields CASSERQRGNQPQHF.

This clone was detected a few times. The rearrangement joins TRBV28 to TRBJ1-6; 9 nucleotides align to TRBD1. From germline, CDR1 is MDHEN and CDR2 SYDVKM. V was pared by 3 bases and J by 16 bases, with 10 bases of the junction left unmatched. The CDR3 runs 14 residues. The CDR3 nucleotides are TGTGCCAGCAGTTTGGGACAGGGTCAGCGAAAACTCCACTTT. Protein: CASSLGQGQRKLHF.

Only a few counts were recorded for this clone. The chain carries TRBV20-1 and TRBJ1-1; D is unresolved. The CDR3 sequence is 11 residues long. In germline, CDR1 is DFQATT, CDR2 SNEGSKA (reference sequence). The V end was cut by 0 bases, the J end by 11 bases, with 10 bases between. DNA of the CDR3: TGCAGTGCTAGAGACAAATTGCGCGCTTTCTTT. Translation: CSARDKLRAFF.

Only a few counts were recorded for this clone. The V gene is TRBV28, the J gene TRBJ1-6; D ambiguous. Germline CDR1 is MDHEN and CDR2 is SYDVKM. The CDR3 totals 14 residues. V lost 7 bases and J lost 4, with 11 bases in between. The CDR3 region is CASTPGDYNSPLHF. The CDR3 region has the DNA TGTGCCAGCACCCCTGGTGATTATAATTCACCCCTCCACTTT.

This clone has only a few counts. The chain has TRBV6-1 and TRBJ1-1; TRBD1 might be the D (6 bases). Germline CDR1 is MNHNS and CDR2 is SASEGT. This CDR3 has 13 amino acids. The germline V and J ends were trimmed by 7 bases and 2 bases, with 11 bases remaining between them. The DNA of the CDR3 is TGTGCCAGCAACTTACAGGGAAACACTGAAGCTTTCTTT. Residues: CASNLQGNTEAFF.

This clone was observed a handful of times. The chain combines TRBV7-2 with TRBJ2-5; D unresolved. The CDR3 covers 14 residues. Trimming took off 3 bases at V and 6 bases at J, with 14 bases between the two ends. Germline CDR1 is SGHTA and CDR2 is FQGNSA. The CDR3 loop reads CASSLDVPRQTQYF. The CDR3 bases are TGTGCCAGCAGCTTGGACGTTCCCAGGCAGACCCAGTACTTC. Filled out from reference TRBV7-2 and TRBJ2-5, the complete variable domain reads GAGVSQSPSNKVTEKGKDVELRCDPISGHTALYWYRQSLGQGLEFLIYFQGNSAPDKSGLPSDRFSAERTGGSVSTLTIQRTQQEDSAVYLCASSLDVPRQTQYFGPGTRLLVL.

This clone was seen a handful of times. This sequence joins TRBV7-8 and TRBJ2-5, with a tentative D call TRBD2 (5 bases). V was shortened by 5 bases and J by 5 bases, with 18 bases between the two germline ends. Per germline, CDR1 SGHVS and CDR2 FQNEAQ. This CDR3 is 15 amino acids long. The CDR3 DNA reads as TGTGCCAGCAGCCCGCGACTCCTAGAGGGCGAGACCCAGTACTTC. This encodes CASSPRLLEGETQYF.

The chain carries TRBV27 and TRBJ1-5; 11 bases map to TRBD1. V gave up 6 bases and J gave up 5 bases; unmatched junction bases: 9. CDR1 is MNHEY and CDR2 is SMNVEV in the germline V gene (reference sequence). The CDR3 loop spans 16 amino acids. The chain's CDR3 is CASRPRTGGSHQPQHF. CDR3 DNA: TGTGCCAGCAGGCCTAGGACAGGGGGCTCCCATCAGCCCCAGCATTTT.

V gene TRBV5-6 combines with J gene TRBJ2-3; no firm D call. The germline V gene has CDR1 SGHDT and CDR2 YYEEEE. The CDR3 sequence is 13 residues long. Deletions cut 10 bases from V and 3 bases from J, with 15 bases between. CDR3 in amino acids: CASRPISTDTQYF. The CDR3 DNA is TGTGCCTCTCGGCCTATTTCAACAGATACGCAGTATTTT.

CDR3 nucleotides: TGTGCCAGCAGGCCCGGGACAGGGTATGGCTACACCTTC. Protein product: CASRPGTGYGYTF. The V and J genes are TRBV6-6 and TRBJ1-2; 9 nucleotides match TRBD1. The germline CDR1 and CDR2 sequences are MNHNY and SVGAGI (reference sequence). CDR3 size: 13 residues. With V trimmed by 6 bases and J by 5 bases, 4 bases remained unmatched.

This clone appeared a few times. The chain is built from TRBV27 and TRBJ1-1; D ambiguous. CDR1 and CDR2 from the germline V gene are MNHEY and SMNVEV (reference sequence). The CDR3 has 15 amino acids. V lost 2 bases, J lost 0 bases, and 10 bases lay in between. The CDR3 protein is CASSLLPNMNTEAFF. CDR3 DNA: TGTGCCAGCAGTTTACTTCCCAACATGAACACTGAAGCTTTCTTT.

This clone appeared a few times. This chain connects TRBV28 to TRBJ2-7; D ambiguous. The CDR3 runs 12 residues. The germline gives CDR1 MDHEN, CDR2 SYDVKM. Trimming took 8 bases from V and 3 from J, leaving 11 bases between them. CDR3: CASCGLLYEQYV. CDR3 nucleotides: TGTGCCAGCTGTGGCCTACTCTACGAGCAGTACGTC.

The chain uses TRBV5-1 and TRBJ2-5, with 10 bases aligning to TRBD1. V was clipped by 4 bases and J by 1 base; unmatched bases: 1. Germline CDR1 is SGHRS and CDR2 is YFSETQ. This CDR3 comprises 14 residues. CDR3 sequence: CASSGDRGQETQYF. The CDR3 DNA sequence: TGCGCCAGCAGCGGGGACAGGGGCCAAGAGACCCAGTACTTC.

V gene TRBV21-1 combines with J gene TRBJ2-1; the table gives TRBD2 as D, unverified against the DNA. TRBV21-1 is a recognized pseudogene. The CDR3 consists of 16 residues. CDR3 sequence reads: CASIPRLAALYNEQFF. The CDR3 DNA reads TGTGCCAGCATTCCTCGACTAGCGGCCCTTTACAATGAGCAGTTCTTC.

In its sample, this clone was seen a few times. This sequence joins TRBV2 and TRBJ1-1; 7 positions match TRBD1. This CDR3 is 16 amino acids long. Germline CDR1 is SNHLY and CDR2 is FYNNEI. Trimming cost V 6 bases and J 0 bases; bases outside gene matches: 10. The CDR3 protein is CASREQGRLMNTEAFF. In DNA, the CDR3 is TGTGCCAGCAGAGAACAGGGGAGACTCATGAACACTGAAGCTTTCTTT.

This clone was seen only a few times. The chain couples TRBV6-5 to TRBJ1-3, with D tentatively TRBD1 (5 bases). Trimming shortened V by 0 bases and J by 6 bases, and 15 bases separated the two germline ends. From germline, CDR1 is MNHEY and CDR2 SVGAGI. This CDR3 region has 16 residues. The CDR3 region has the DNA TGTGCCAGCAGTTACTCGCTTCGGGGCAGGGTAAACACCATATATTTT. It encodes CASSYSLRGRVNTIYF.

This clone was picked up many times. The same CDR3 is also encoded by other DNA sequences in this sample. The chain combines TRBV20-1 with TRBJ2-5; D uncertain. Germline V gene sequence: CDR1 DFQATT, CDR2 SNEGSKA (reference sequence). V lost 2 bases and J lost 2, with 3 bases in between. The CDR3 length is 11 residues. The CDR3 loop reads CSARPQETQYF. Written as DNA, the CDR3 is TGCAGTGCTAGACCACAAGAGACCCAGTACTTC.

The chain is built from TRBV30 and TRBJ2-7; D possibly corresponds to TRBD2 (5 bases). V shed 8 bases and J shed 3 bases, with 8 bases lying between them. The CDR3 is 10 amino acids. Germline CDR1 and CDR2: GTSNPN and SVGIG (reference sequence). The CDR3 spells CAHGDYEQYF. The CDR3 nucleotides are TGTGCCCACGGGGACTACGAGCAGTACTTC.

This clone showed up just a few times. CDR3 DNA: TGTGCCACCAGGGCCGATGGTTCCTACAATGAGCAGTTCTTC. Protein sequence: CATRADGSYNEQFF. V is TRBV2 and J is TRBJ2-1; D might be TRBD1 (5 bases). The CDR3 covers 14 residues. The V gene's germline CDR1 is SNHLY and CDR2 FYNNEI. V was trimmed by 10 bases and J by 1 base, leaving 14 bases between them.

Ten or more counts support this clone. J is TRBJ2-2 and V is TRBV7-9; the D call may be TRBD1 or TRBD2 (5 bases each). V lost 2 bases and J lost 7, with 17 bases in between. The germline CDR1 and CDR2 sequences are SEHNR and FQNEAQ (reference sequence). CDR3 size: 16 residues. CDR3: CASSLPLKGDGGELFF. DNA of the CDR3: TGTGCCAGCAGCTTACCGCTGAAAGGGGACGGCGGGGAGCTGTTTTTT.

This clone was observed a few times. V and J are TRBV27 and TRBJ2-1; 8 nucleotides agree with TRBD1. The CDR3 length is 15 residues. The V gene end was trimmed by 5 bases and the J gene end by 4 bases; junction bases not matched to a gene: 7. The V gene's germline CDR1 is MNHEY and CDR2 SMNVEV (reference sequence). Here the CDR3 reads CASSPAGTGYNEQFF. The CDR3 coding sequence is TGTGCCAGCAGTCCAGCCGGGACAGGTTACAATGAGCAGTTCTTC.

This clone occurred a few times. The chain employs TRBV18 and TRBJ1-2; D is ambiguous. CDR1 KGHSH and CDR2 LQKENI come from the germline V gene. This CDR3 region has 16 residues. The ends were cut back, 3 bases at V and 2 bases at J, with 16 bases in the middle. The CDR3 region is CASSPGGALQNYGYTF. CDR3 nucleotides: TGTGCCAGCTCACCGGGTGGAGCGCTCCAGAACTATGGCTACACCTTC.

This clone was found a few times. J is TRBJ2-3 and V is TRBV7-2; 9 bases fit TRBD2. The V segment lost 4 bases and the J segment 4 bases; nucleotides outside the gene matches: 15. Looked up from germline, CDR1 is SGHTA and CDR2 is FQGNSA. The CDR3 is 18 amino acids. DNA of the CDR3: TGTGCCAGCAGCTCCCCTTTCTTAGCGGGAGTGAGGGCAGATACGCAGTATTTT. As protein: CASSSPFLAGVRADTQYF.

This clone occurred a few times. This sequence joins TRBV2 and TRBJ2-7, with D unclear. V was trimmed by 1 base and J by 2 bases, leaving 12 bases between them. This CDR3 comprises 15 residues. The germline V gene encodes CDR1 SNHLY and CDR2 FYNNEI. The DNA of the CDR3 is TGTGCCAGCAGTGAAGATAGTATGGCAGCCTACGAGCAGTACTTC. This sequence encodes CASSEDSMAAYEQYF.

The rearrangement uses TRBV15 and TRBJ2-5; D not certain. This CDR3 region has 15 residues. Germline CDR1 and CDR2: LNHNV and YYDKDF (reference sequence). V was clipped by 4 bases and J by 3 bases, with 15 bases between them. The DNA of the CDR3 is TGTGCCACCAGCAAGAACCAGATGATCGAAGAGACCCAGTACTTC. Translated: CATSKNQMIEETQYF.

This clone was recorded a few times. In nucleotides, the CDR3 is TGTGCCAGCAGCGTAGTTGGCGGCACCGGGGAGCTGTTTTTT. It codes for CASSVVGGTGELFF. V and J are TRBV9 and TRBJ2-2, with D hard to call. Trimming took off 0 bases at V and 4 bases at J, with 7 bases between the two ends. The germline gives CDR1 SGDLS, CDR2 YYNGEE. The CDR3 contains 14 residues.